The source of this T cell receptor beta chain is a study of cytomegalovirus exposure and HLA in healthy donors. Study in general: The early release's HLA-typed donors yielded approximately 81 million unique TCRs. Study-level points and caveats: Immune exposure data for these donors was limited to CMV serostatus.

Germline CDR1 MDHEN, CDR2 SYDVKM. V was shortened by 7 bases and J by 12 bases, with 13 bases between the two germline ends. The CDR3 consists of 11 residues. PCR amplification relied on 60 Vbeta primers (plus 13 Jbeta primers). The assay was immunoSEQ multiplex PCR, and TCRdb's table has in-frame clones only and misses some. The sample includes approximately 130,000 clones. A word on this clone: No antigen is known for it.

The sequenced sample was PBMCs. The V call is TRBV28, the J call TRBJ2-1; the D is unclear. This TCR derives from a woman in her sixties in good health and CMV-seronegative. This CDR3 is CASNFEFRQFF. CDR3 nucleotide sequence: TGTGCCAGCAACTTTGAGTTTAGGCAGTTCTTC.